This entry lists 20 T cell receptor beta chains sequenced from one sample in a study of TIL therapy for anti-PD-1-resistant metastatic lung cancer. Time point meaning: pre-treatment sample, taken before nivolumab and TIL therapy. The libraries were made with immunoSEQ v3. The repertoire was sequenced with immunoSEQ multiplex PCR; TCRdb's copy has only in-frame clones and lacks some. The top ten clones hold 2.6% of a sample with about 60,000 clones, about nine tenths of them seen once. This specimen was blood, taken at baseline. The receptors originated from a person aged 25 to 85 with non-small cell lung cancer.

CDR3 protein: CASSQTSGTDTQYF. Here the CDR3 DNA reads TGTGCCAGCAGCCAGACTAGCGGGACAGATACGCAGTATTTT. V gene TRBV3-1 (or the pseudogene TRBV3-2) combines with J gene TRBJ2-3; 10 nucleotides agree with TRBD2. Losses at the gene ends were 3 bases for V and 3 bases for J; bases not matched to a gene: 0. This CDR3 spans 14 amino acids. Germline loops: CDR1 LGHDT, CDR2 YNNKEL (reference sequence).

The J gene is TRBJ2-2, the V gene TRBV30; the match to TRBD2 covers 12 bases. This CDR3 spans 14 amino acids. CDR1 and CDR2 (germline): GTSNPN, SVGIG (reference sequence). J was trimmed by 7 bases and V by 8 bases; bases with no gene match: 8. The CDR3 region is CAGRTSGTDGELFF. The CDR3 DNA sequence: TGTGCCGGAAGGACTAGCGGGACGGACGGGGAGCTGTTTTTT.

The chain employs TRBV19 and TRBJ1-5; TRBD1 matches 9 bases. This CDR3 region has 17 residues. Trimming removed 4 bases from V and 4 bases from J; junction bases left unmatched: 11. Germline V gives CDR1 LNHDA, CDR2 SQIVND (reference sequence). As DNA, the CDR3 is TGTGCCAGTAGTACAGGGCCAACGACAGGGGGAAATCAGCCCCAGCATTTT. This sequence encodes CASSTGPTTGGNQPQHF.

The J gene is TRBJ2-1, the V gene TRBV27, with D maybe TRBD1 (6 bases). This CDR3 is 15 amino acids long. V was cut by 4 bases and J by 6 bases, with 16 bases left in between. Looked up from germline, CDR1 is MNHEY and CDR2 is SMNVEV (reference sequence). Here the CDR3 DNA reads TGTGCCAGCAGTTCAGGGACATACCCGATCAATGAGCAGTTCTTC. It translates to CASSSGTYPINEQFF.

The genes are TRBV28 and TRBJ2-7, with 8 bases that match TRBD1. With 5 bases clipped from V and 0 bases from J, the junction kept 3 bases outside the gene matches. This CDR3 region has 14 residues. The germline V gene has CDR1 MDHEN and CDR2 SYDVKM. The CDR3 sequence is CASSLTGASYEQYF. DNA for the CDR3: TGTGCCAGCAGTCTGACAGGGGCCTCCTACGAGCAGTACTTC.

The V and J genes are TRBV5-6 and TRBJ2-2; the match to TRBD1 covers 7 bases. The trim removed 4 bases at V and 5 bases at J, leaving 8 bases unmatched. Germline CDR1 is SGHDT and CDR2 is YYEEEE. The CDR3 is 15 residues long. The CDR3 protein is CASSLPGTVTGELFF. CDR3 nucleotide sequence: TGTGCCAGCAGCCTCCCCGGGACAGTAACCGGGGAGCTGTTTTTT.

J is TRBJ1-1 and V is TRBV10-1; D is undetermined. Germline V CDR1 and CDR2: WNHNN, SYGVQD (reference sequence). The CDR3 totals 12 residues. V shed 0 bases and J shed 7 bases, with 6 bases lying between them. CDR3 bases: TGCGCCAGCAGTGAGTCGCCAGATGAAGCTTTCTTT. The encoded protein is CASSESPDEAFF.

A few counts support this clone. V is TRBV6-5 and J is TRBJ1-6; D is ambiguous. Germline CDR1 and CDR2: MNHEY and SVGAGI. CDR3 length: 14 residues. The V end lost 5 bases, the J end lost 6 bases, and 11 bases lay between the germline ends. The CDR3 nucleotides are TGTGCCAGCAGTCTAGCAGGACCTAATTCACCCCTCCACTTT. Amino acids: CASSLAGPNSPLHF.

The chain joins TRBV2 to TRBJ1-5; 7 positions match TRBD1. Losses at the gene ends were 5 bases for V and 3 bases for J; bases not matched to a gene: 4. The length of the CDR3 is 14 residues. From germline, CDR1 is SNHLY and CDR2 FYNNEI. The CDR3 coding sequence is TGTGCCAGCAGTTCACAGGGGACCAATCAGCCCCAGCATTTT. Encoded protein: CASSSQGTNQPQHF. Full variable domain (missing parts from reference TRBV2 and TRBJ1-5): EPEVTQTPSHQVTQMGQEVILRCVPISNHLYFYWYRQILGQKVEFLVSFYNNEISEKSEIFDDQFSVERPDGSNFTLKIRSTKLEDSAMYFCASSSQGTNQPQHFGDGTRLSIL.

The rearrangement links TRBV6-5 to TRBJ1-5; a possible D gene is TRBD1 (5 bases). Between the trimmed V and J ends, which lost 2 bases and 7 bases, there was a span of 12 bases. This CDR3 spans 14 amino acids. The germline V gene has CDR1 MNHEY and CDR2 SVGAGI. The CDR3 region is CASSYQQGSQPQHF. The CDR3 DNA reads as TGTGCCAGCAGTTACCAGCAGGGTTCACAGCCCCAGCATTTT.

This CDR3 is CASSIKTGYYGYTF. The CDR3 coding sequence is TGCGCCAGCAGCATAAAAACAGGGTACTATGGCTACACCTTC. The chain has TRBV5-1 and TRBJ1-2; possible D gene TRBD1, 6 bases. Trimming stripped 4 bases from V and 3 bases from J, with 13 bases between. The V gene's germline CDR1 is SGHRS and CDR2 YFSETQ. This CDR3 has 14 residues.

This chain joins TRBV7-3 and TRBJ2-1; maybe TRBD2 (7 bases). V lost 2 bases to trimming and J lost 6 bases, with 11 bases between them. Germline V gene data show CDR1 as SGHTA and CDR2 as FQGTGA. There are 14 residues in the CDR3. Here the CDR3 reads CASSLGGGGNEQFF. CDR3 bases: TGTGCCAGCAGCTTAGGGGGAGGGGGCAATGAGCAGTTCTTC.

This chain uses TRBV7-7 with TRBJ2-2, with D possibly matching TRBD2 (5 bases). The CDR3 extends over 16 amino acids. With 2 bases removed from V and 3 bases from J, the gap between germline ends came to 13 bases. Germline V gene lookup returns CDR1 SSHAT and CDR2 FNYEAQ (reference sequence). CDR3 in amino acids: CASSLLVGADTGELFF. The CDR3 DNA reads TGTGCCAGCAGCTTATTAGTCGGAGCGGACACCGGGGAGCTGTTTTTT.

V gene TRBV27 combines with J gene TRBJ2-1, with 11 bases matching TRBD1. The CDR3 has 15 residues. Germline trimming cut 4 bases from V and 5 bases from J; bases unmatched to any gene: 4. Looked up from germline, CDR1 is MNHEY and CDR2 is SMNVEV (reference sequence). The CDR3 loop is CASSSRTGGNNEQFF. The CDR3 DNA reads TGTGCCAGCAGTTCCCGGACAGGGGGCAACAATGAGCAGTTCTTC.

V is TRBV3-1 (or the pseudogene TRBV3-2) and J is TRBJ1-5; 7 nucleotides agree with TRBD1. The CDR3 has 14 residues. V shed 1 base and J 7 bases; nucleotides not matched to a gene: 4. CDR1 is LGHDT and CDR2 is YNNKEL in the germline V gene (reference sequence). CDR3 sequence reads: CASSQAGGLQPQHF. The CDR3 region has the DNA TGTGCCAGCAGCCAAGCAGGGGGTCTACAGCCCCAGCATTTT.

The CDR3 loop reads CASSLGAVGTEAFF. CDR3 DNA: TGTGCCAGCAGCCTGGGGGCCGTGGGGACTGAAGCTTTCTTT. The gene calls are TRBV3-1 (or the pseudogene TRBV3-2) and TRBJ1-1; possibly TRBD1 for D (6 bases). Deletions cut 4 bases from V and 5 bases from J, with 14 bases between. Looked up from germline, CDR1 is LGHDT and CDR2 is YNNKEL (reference sequence). The CDR3 consists of 14 residues.

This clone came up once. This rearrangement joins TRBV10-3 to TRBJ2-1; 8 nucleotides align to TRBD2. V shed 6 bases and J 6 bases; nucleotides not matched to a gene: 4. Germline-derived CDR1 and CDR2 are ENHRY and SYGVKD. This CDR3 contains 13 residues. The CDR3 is CAIRGTSLNEQFF. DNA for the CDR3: TGTGCCATCAGGGGGACTAGTCTCAATGAGCAGTTCTTC.

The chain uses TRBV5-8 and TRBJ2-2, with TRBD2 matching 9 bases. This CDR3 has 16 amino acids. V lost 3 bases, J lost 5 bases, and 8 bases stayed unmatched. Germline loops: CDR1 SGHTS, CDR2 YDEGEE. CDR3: CASSWGRGGRTGELFF. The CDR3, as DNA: TGTGCCAGCAGCTGGGGGCGGGGGGGCCGAACCGGGGAGCTGTTTTTT.

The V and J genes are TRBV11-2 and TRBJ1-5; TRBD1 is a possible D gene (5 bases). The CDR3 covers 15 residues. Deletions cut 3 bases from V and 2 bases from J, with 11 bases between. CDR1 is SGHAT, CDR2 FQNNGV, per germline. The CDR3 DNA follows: TGTGCCAGCAGCTTGCAGGGTGCCGGCAATCAGCCCCAGCATTTT. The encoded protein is CASSLQGAGNQPQHF.

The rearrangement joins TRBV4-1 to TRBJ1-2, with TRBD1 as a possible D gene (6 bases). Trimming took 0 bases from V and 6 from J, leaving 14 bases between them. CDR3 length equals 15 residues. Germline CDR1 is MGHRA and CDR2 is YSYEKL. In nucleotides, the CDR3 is TGCGCCAGCAGCCAAGAGGGGACAAAGAGCGATGGCTACACCTTC. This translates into CASSQEGTKSDGYTF.